This TCR beta chain was observed in a study of blood T cells in healthy people across ages. In this sample, this clonotype turned up once. Then a second PCR, running about 6 to 11 cycles, was carried out with a sample-barcoded 5' primer and a J-beta primer mix. MiXCR, run by TCRdb on the 5' RACE reads, gives a single entry per CDR3 protein. The repertoire includes just under 900,000 distinct CDR3 sequences, under 30% of them detected once, and 15% to 20% sits in the top ten. V was trimmed by 4 bases and J by 7 bases, leaving 21 bases between them. The CDR3 runs to 15 residues. Germline V CDR1 and CDR2: SGHRS, YFSETQ.

The rearrangement joins TRBV5-1 to TRBJ2-7; possibly TRBD1 for D (6 bases). This TCR was recovered from an elderly woman in good health. Sequencing was done on a sample of blood. This CDR3 is CASSRDTPTMGEQYF. The CDR3 region has the DNA TGCGCCAGCAGCCGGGACACACCAACCATGGGGGAGCAGTACTTC.